This entry describes one T cell receptor (beta chain). The antigen remains undetermined. This sample stems from a study of shared clonotypes between healthy human individuals. Study-wide points: Roughly 4.6% of naive CD4 clonotypes were common to a few donors.

In the original processing: Because ImmunoSEQ provided only junction sequences with no quality scores, the filtering differed. Profiling relied on immunoSEQ multiplex PCR, and the TCRdb table lists in-frame clones only, not all of them. Clone size and V and J calls were adopted from that table, with D and trimming inferred from the DNA. This repertoire shows about 1.1 million clones, approximately 80% found once; its top ten account for 0.89%. CDR1 and CDR2 from the germline V gene are SEHNR and FQNEAQ (reference sequence). The V gene lost 5 bases and the J gene lost 1 base, with 8 bases spanning the gap. The length of the CDR3 is 13 residues.

The source is a man between 18 and 29 years old in good health. Some clones in this sample may be carry-over from other donors' samples. The material sequenced was memory CD4+ T cells from PBMCs. Subset in this sample: CD45RA-negative fraction. V and J are TRBV7-9 and TRBJ1-1; the D is unclear. CDR3 bases: TGTGCCAGCAGCCCCACAGCGAACACTGAAGCTTTCTTT. Protein: CASSPTANTEAFF.